The 32 T cell receptor beta chains listed next were all sequenced from one sample in a study of T cells after yellow fever vaccination. Each CDR3 protein gets one entry after TCRdb re-called the 5' RACE reads with MiXCR. Of fewer than 400,000 distinct CDR3 sequences in the sample, roughly a tenth were seen once. This material consisted of CD4+ T cells sorted from PBMCs, taken 45 days after the yellow fever booster vaccination. The receptors were sampled from a man aged 18 to 29 who received the YFV17D yellow fever vaccine.

This clonotype was observed a few times. The genes are TRBV12-3 or TRBV12-4 and TRBJ2-3; 11 nucleotides match TRBD2. The CDR3 covers 14 residues. With V trimmed by 6 bases and J by 9 bases, 8 bases remained unmatched. The CDR3 DNA sequence: TGTGCCAGCAGCATTAGCGGGGGGGCCGAGACGCAGTATTTT. Encoded protein: CASSISGGAETQYF.

This clonotype was seen more than once but under ten times. V usage is TRBV6-5 and J usage is TRBJ2-3, with D possibly matching TRBD2 (6 bases). The V and J ends lost 7 bases and 13 bases respectively, with 18 bases between them. CDR3 length equals 12 residues. CDR1 is MNHEY, CDR2 SVGAGI, per germline. The chain's CDR3 is CASKKAGTAEYF. CDR3 nucleotides: TGTGCCAGCAAAAAAGCCGGGACTGCGGAGTATTTT.

This clonotype was found a few times. The V call is TRBV9, the J call TRBJ2-1; 8 bases are shared with TRBD2. The CDR3 extends over 15 amino acids. Germline values: CDR1 SGDLS, CDR2 YYNGEE. The trim removed 3 bases at V and 10 bases at J, leaving 12 bases unmatched. The CDR3 DNA is TGTGCCAGCAGCGCGTTCGGAGCGGGGGCTGGAGAGCAGTTCTTC. This encodes CASSAFGAGAGEQFF.

This rearrangement joins TRBV20-1 to TRBJ1-2; 8 bases line up with TRBD1. Germline V CDR1 and CDR2: DFQATT, SNEGSKA (reference sequence). This CDR3 comprises 16 residues. V trimming: 2 bases; J trimming: 8 bases; junction bases outside the gene matches: 16. The CDR3 is CSARKGGTGGHQGYTF. The CDR3, as DNA: TGCAGTGCTAGAAAGGGGGGGACAGGAGGACATCAGGGCTACACCTTC.

This clonotype was seen many times. The chain carries TRBV10-3 and TRBJ1-6, with D perhaps TRBD1 (5 bases). The CDR3 is 14 residues long. Germline values: CDR1 ENHRY, CDR2 SYGVKD. Trimming cost V 6 bases and J 7 bases, with 13 bases left between them. CDR3 sequence (DNA): TGTGCCATCAGGGGGGACTCTGGCAATTCACCCCTCCACTTT. Protein sequence: CAIRGDSGNSPLHF.

The sample holds a few counts of this clonotype. The chain joins TRBV6-5 to TRBJ1-4; possible D gene TRBD1, 6 bases. V gave up 0 bases and J gave up 7 bases, with 6 bases separating them. CDR1 is MNHEY and CDR2 is SVGAGI in the germline V gene. This CDR3 region has 13 residues. The CDR3 nucleotides are TGTGCCAGCAGTTACTCACAGGGTGAAAAACTGTTTTTT. Protein: CASSYSQGEKLFF.

The rearrangement links TRBV5-8 to TRBJ2-4; D is ambiguous. Germline CDR1 and CDR2: SGHTS and YDEGEE. Trimming cost V 1 base and J 7 bases, with 6 bases left between them. This CDR3 contains 12 residues. As DNA, the CDR3 is TGTGCCAGCAGCTTGAGGTTCAACATTCAGTACTTC. This sequence encodes CASSLRFNIQYF. The full variable domain, with the rest looked up from reference TRBV5-8 and TRBJ2-4, is EAGVTQSPTHLIKTRGQQATLRCSPISGHTSVYWYQQALGLGLQFLLWYDEGEERNRGNFPPRFSGRQFPNYSSELNVNALELEDSALYLCASSLRFNIQYFGAGTRLSVL.

V gene TRBV12-3 or TRBV12-4 combines with J gene TRBJ2-5; D is perhaps TRBD1 (5 bases). V was trimmed by 6 bases and J by 5 bases, leaving 10 bases between them. The CDR3 covers 12 residues. The chain's CDR3 is CASRPGSETQYF. As DNA, the CDR3 is TGTGCCAGCAGGCCAGGGTCGGAGACCCAGTACTTC.

This clonotype has more than one count but fewer than ten. This chain connects TRBV6-2 or TRBV6-3 to TRBJ2-7; 11 bases fit TRBD2. V dropped 7 bases and J dropped 4; count of bases not matched to a gene: 9. The germline CDR1 and CDR2 sequences are MNHEY and SVGEGT. CDR3 length equals 15 residues. The CDR3: CASKRGTSGVYEQYF. CDR3 sequence (DNA): TGTGCCAGCAAGAGGGGGACTAGCGGTGTTTACGAGCAGTACTTC.

The chain joins TRBV6-5 to TRBJ1-6; D remains ambiguous. From germline, CDR1 is MNHEY and CDR2 SVGAGI. With 2 bases removed from V and 0 bases from J, the gap between germline ends came to 20 bases. The CDR3 sequence is 20 residues long. CDR3 sequence (DNA): TGTGCCAGCAGTTACATCGTGCCCGGACGGATTAGCTCCTATAATTCACCCCTCCACTTT. It yields the protein CASSYIVPGRISSYNSPLHF.

There are a few counts of this clonotype. The chain has TRBV12-3 or TRBV12-4 and TRBJ2-7; 9 nucleotides agree with TRBD1. The CDR3 is 13 residues long. V lost 4 bases to trimming and J lost 4 bases; unmatched junction nucleotides: 2. The DNA of the CDR3 is TGTGCCAGCAGTTCACAGGGGGCTTACGAGCAGTACTTC. Translated, it gives CASSSQGAYEQYF.

This clonotype occurred a few times. The V call is TRBV5-1, the J call TRBJ2-3, with 8 nucleotides matching TRBD2. V shed 0 bases and J 2 bases; nucleotides not matched to a gene: 8. The CDR3 consists of 17 residues. Germline values: CDR1 SGHRS, CDR2 YFSETQ. The CDR3 region is CASSLGLAGGLTDTQYF. The CDR3 DNA reads TGCGCCAGCAGCTTGGGTCTAGCGGGCGGCCTCACAGATACGCAGTATTTT.

The sample holds a few counts of this clonotype. The chain carries TRBV2 and TRBJ2-7; a possible D gene is TRBD1 (6 bases). The germline gives CDR1 SNHLY, CDR2 FYNNEI. The CDR3 spans 15 residues. Trimming stripped 4 bases from V and 2 bases from J, with 15 bases between. Here the CDR3 DNA reads TGTGCCAGCAGTGGTCGAACTAGGGGGACCTACGAGCAGTACTTC. It encodes CASSGRTRGTYEQYF.

This clonotype was seen many times. The chain couples TRBV6-5 to TRBJ2-4; 8 bases fit TRBD2. The CDR3 loop spans 15 amino acids. J was trimmed by 4 bases and V by 6 bases; bases with no gene match: 8. Germline V gene lookup returns CDR1 MNHEY and CDR2 SVGAGI. Written as DNA, the CDR3 is TGTGCCAGCAGCCAAGCGGGGGAGCTAAAAAACATTCAGTACTTC. Encoded protein: CASSQAGELKNIQYF.

This clonotype was counted between two and nine times. The genes are TRBV7-2 and TRBJ1-5, with D perhaps matching TRBD1 (6 bases). Per germline, CDR1 SGHTA and CDR2 FQGNSA. V was cut by 1 base and J by 6 bases, with 19 bases left in between. There are 17 residues in the CDR3. This chain's CDR3 is CASSLGGVDRSVQPQHF. As DNA, the CDR3 is TGTGCCAGCAGCTTAGGGGGGGTAGACAGGTCCGTTCAGCCCCAGCATTTT.

This clonotype has at least ten counts. This sequence joins TRBV27 and TRBJ2-1, with 9 bases matching TRBD2. There are 14 residues in the CDR3. V was pared by 0 bases and J by 10 bases, with 4 bases of the junction left unmatched. Per germline, CDR1 MNHEY and CDR2 SMNVEV (reference sequence). Here the CDR3 DNA reads TGTGCCAGCAGTTTATCAGCTAGCGGGGACGAGCAGTTCTTC. Translated: CASSLSASGDEQFF.

The gene calls are TRBV28 and TRBJ2-5, with D perhaps being TRBD1 or TRBD2 (6 bases each). This CDR3 contains 13 residues. V was cut by 7 bases and J by 5 bases, with 14 bases left in between. Germline-derived CDR1 and CDR2 are MDHEN and SYDVKM. The CDR3 loop is CASMGGKWETQYF. The CDR3 DNA reads TGTGCCAGCATGGGGGGCAAATGGGAGACCCAGTACTTC.

This chain connects TRBV6-2 or TRBV6-3 to TRBJ2-3; unclear D gene. The CDR3 is made up of 16 amino acids. The V end was cut by 3 bases, the J end by 5 bases, with 18 bases between. Germline CDR1 is MNHEY and CDR2 is SVGEGT. The CDR3 here is CASSYPRPPPRDTQYF. The CDR3 DNA sequence: TGTGCCAGCAGTTATCCGAGACCCCCGCCGCGAGATACGCAGTATTTT.

The chain uses TRBV6-5 and TRBJ2-3; TRBD2 is a possible D gene (5 bases). The CDR3 runs to 17 residues. The germline gives CDR1 MNHEY, CDR2 SVGAGI. V was trimmed by 7 bases and J by 0 bases, leaving 20 bases between them. The CDR3 reads CASIPSGRVPSTDTQYF. The CDR3 nucleotides read TGTGCCAGCATACCCTCCGGGCGGGTTCCTAGCACAGATACGCAGTATTTT.

This clonotype has only a few counts. The V gene is TRBV5-1, the J gene TRBJ2-3; D uncertain. The CDR3 runs 14 residues. Trimming pared 0 bases from V and 9 bases from J, leaving 14 bases between. CDR1 is SGHRS, CDR2 YFSETQ, per germline. CDR3 DNA sequence: TGCGCCAGCAGCTTGGAAGGGTTGATAGGGACGCAGTATTTT. As protein: CASSLEGLIGTQYF.

This clonotype was detected many times. The CDR3 coding sequence is TGTGCCACCAGTGATTTCCCGGGGAGCTCCTACAATGAGCAGTTCTTC. Its translation is CATSDFPGSSYNEQFF. The chain is built from TRBV24-1 and TRBJ2-1; D perhaps matches TRBD2 (5 bases). Deletions cut 1 base from V and 0 bases from J, with 9 bases between. CDR1 and CDR2 (germline): KGHDR, SFDVKD. The CDR3 is 16 residues long.

The J gene is TRBJ2-1, the V gene TRBV21-1. TRBV21-1 is a pseudogene. This CDR3 spans 13 amino acids. The CDR3 DNA sequence: TGTGCCAGAGTTTCCGGCTCCTACAATGAGCAGTTCTTC. Its translation: CARVSGSYNEQFF.

This clonotype has more than one count but fewer than ten. This chain connects TRBV19 to TRBJ1-1, with 11 bases aligning to TRBD1. Germline-derived CDR1 and CDR2 are LNHDA and SQIVND (reference sequence). Unmatched junction bases numbered 6, after V lost 5 bases and J lost 7 bases. CDR3 size: 14 residues. The CDR3 coding sequence is TGTGCCAGTAGTGACGGACAGGGGGCGGGTGAAGCTTTCTTT. The encoded protein is CASSDGQGAGEAFF.

The rearrangement links TRBV21-1 to TRBJ1-2. TRBV21-1 is given as a pseudogene. This CDR3 comprises 11 residues. DNA for the CDR3: TGTGCCAGCAGCAACCAGTATGGCTACACCTTC. Amino acids: CASSNQYGYTF.

This clonotype appeared a few times. V is TRBV19 and J is TRBJ2-7; D is perhaps TRBD1 or TRBD2 (5 bases each). CDR1 and CDR2 (germline): LNHDA, SQIVND (reference sequence). The CDR3 is 12 amino acids. The V end lost 9 bases, the J end lost 7 bases, and 16 bases lay between the germline ends. In nucleotides, the CDR3 is TGTGCCAGCGGGACCTTTTCAAAGGAGCAGTACTTC. As protein: CASGTFSKEQYF.

The chain uses TRBV7-2 and TRBJ2-5; 8 bases are a match to TRBD2. This CDR3 is 16 amino acids long. The junction had 11 bases not matched to a gene; V was cut back by 3 bases and J by 5 bases. Germline V lookup: CDR1 SGHTA, CDR2 FQGNSA. The CDR3 loop reads CASSLFSGAAGETQYF. CDR3 nucleotide sequence: TGTGCCAGCAGCTTGTTTAGCGGGGCGGCGGGCGAGACCCAGTACTTC.

This chain links TRBV7-8 with TRBJ2-7, with D perhaps matching TRBD2 (6 bases). Germline V gene data show CDR1 as SGHVS and CDR2 as FQNEAQ. V lost 7 bases and J 6 bases, leaving 13 bases between the germline ends. The CDR3 is 12 residues long. Here the CDR3 reads CASTTLGGEQYF. Here the CDR3 DNA reads TGTGCCAGCACCACCCTCGGGGGCGAGCAGTACTTC.

This clonotype was detected a few times. The chain joins TRBV19 to TRBJ2-1; tentatively, D is TRBD1 (5 bases). CDR3 length: 15 residues. Trimming left V 7 bases short and J 3 bases short, with 16 bases between. The germline CDR1 and CDR2 sequences are LNHDA and SQIVND (reference sequence). The DNA for the CDR3 is TGTGCCAGTAATAGCAGGGCCACTAACTACAATGAGCAGTTCTTC. This codes for CASNSRATNYNEQFF.

This clonotype has a handful of counts. The gene calls are TRBV5-4 and TRBJ2-1, with a tentative D call TRBD2 (5 bases). V was clipped by 0 bases and J by 5 bases, with 12 bases between them. The length of the CDR3 is 15 residues. CDR1 and CDR2 from the germline V gene are SGHNT and YYREEE (reference sequence). This CDR3 is CASSLARVTDNEQFF. The CDR3 nucleotides read TGTGCCAGCAGCTTGGCGAGGGTAACGGACAATGAGCAGTTCTTC.

In its sample, this clonotype was seen a few times. The genes are TRBV11-1 and TRBJ1-4, with no clear D. Trimming removed 8 bases from V and 0 bases from J, with 13 bases in between. The CDR3 is made up of 15 amino acids. Per the germline V gene, CDR1 is SGHAT and CDR2 is FQDESV (reference sequence). In DNA form, the CDR3 reads TGTGCCAGCCAGCCGAAATCAGCAACTAATGAAAAACTGTTTTTT. Its protein product is CASQPKSATNEKLFF. Filled out from reference TRBV11-1 and TRBJ1-4, the complete variable domain reads EAEVAQSPRYKITEKSQAVAFWCDPISGHATLYWYRQILGQGPELLVQFQDESVVDDSQLPKDRFSAERLKGVDSTLKIQPAELGDSAMYLCASQPKSATNEKLFFGSGTQLSVL.

The J gene is TRBJ1-1, the V gene TRBV5-1; weak D call: TRBD1 (5 bases). The CDR3 totals 16 residues. CDR1 SGHRS and CDR2 YFSETQ come from the germline V gene. The ends were cut back, 5 bases at V and 1 base at J, with 18 bases in the middle. The CDR3 reads CASRQQVNPTNTEAFF. The DNA of the CDR3 is TGCGCCAGCAGACAACAGGTTAATCCAACGAACACTGAAGCTTTCTTT.

Ten or more counts support this clonotype. The rearrangement uses TRBV6-5 and TRBJ1-1; D unresolved. CDR3 length: 15 amino acids. Trimming took 2 bases from V and 0 from J, leaving 10 bases between them. Germline loops: CDR1 MNHEY, CDR2 SVGAGI. CDR3 sequence: CASSYHSSMNTEAFF. The DNA of the CDR3 is TGTGCCAGCAGTTACCACAGTTCCATGAACACTGAAGCTTTCTTT.